This TCR beta chain was captured by sequencing in a study of cytomegalovirus exposure and HLA in healthy donors. In the study overall: The approximately 120 validation repertoires were reported in a later analysis to have been generated on the same platform as the roughly 680 first-cohort repertoires.

TCRdb keeps only in-frame clones here, not all; method: immunoSEQ multiplex PCR. The sample carries tens of thousands of clones, approximately 96% recorded once. The V gene's germline CDR1 is SGDLS and CDR2 YYNGEE. CDR3 length: 14 residues. V was trimmed by 1 base and J by 5 bases, leaving 12 bases between them. The V and J genes are TRBV9 and TRBJ1-2; D gene ambiguous. The clonotype originates from a woman between 18 and 30 years old in good health and CMV-seropositive. The sequenced sample consisted of PBMCs. As DNA, the CDR3 is TGTGCCAGCAGCGTAAAACCCGGCAGGTATGGCTACACCTTC. Its translation: CASSVKPGRYGYTF.